Each of the 11 T cell receptor beta chains below was sequenced from the same sample in a study of identical twins. Each CDR3 protein is one row after TCRdb ran MiXCR on the 5' RACE reads. The table has 650,000 to 750,000 distinct CDR3 sequences, approximately 21% seen once. These data were also reused for a study on T cells expressing NK-cell markers.

Specimen: PBMCs. Every receptor here comes from a young woman in good health.

The chain combines TRBV12-3 or TRBV12-4 with TRBJ1-2; 8 nucleotides match TRBD1. The CDR3 sequence is 14 residues long. The V and J ends lost 6 bases and 7 bases, in that order; junction bases with no gene match: 10. The CDR3 nucleotides are TGTGCCAGCAGCAGAACCGGGACAGGCTTTGGCTACACCTTC. Translated, it gives CASSRTGTGFGYTF.

The chain couples TRBV27 to TRBJ2-5; D unclear. Deletions cut 2 bases from V and 4 bases from J, with 14 bases between. The germline V gene encodes CDR1 MNHEY and CDR2 SMNVEV (reference sequence). This CDR3 has 15 residues. The CDR3 DNA is TGTGCCAGCAGTTTAAACTCGGGCTGGCGAGAGACCCAGTACTTC. Its protein is CASSLNSGWRETQYF.

This clonotype was recorded many times. The chain carries TRBV7-2 and TRBJ2-3, with a tentative D call TRBD2 (5 bases). V was clipped by 1 base and J by 2 bases, with 7 bases between them. CDR3 length: 14 residues. Germline CDR1 and CDR2: SGHTA and FQGNSA. The CDR3: CASSLDGNTDTQYF. The CDR3, as DNA: TGTGCCAGCAGCTTAGACGGGAACACAGATACGCAGTATTTT. The variable domain in full, completed from reference TRBV7-2 and TRBJ2-3, reads GAGVSQSPSNKVTEKGKDVELRCDPISGHTALYWYRQSLGQGLEFLIYFQGNSAPDKSGLPSDRFSAERTGGSVSTLTIQRTQQEDSAVYLCASSLDGNTDTQYFGPGTRLTVL.

This clonotype has a handful of counts. The chain recombines TRBV20-1 with TRBJ2-7; TRBD2 aligns across 7 bases. V was clipped by 4 bases and J by 5 bases; unmatched bases: 8. From germline, CDR1 is DFQATT and CDR2 SNEGSKA (reference sequence). There are 13 residues in the CDR3. CDR3 DNA sequence: TGCAGTGCTACGGGGGGTCCGGGGCACGAGCAGTACTTC. Protein sequence: CSATGGPGHEQYF.

This clonotype was counted between two and nine times. The chain carries TRBV9 and TRBJ2-3, with D maybe TRBD2 (7 bases). This CDR3 contains 17 residues. Germline CDR1 and CDR2: SGDLS and YYNGEE. The V gene lost 3 bases and the J gene lost 2 bases, with 19 bases spanning the gap. The CDR3 nucleotides read TGTGCCAGCAGCGCTGGGGGGGGGCACTTCTTCACAGATACGCAGTATTTT. Protein: CASSAGGGHFFTDTQYF.

This clonotype was seen only a few times. The chain couples TRBV20-1 to TRBJ2-2; weak D call: TRBD1 (7 bases). Germline CDR1 DFQATT, CDR2 SNEGSKA (reference sequence). Trimming pared 5 bases from V and 4 bases from J, leaving 11 bases between. This CDR3 region has 13 residues. The CDR3 reads CSAGGGRTGELFF. The CDR3 DNA reads TGCAGTGCTGGAGGGGGCCGCACCGGGGAGCTGTTTTTT.

The CDR3 nucleotides read TGTGCCAGCAGCAAGACTAGATCCGAGGAGCAGTTCTTC. This translates into CASSKTRSEEQFF. The rearrangement links TRBV7-2 to TRBJ2-1; perhaps TRBD2 as D (6 bases). The V gene's germline CDR1 is SGHTA and CDR2 FQGNSA. The CDR3 spans 13 residues. V shed 5 bases and J shed 10 bases, with 15 bases lying between them.

This clonotype was observed a few times. The chain couples TRBV7-8 to TRBJ2-7; 7 nucleotides match TRBD2. This CDR3 comprises 17 residues. Germline lookup yields CDR1 SGHVS and CDR2 FQNEAQ. J gave up 1 base and V 1 base, and 10 bases lay outside the gene matches. The CDR3 here is CASSLVGSWEGSYEQYF. The CDR3, as DNA: TGTGCCAGCAGCTTAGTGGGGTCGTGGGAGGGGTCCTACGAGCAGTACTTC.

This clonotype appeared many times. The CDR3 region is CASSLGPSGGSNTGELFF. The CDR3 DNA follows: TGTGCCAGCAGCTTAGGCCCTAGCGGGGGCTCGAACACCGGGGAGCTGTTTTTT. The J gene is TRBJ2-2, the V gene TRBV7-6; 10 bases fit TRBD2. The junction had 5 bases not matched to a gene; V was cut back by 1 base and J by 0 bases. The CDR3 is 18 residues long. Germline V gene data show CDR1 as SGHVS and CDR2 as FNYEAQ.

In its sample, this clonotype was seen a few times. The chain joins TRBV5-1 to TRBJ2-3; the match to TRBD1 covers 7 bases. The CDR3 is made up of 13 amino acids. From germline, CDR1 is SGHRS and CDR2 YFSETQ. V was pared by 4 bases and J by 2 bases, with 1 base of the junction left unmatched. CDR3 sequence: CASSGTVTDTQYF. The CDR3 bases are TGCGCCAGCAGCGGGACAGTCACAGATACGCAGTATTTT.

This clonotype was seen only once. The chain joins TRBV9 to TRBJ2-1, with D unclear. Trimming removed 3 bases from V and 0 bases from J, with 10 bases in between. This CDR3 is built from 15 residues. Germline values: CDR1 SGDLS, CDR2 YYNGEE. In DNA form, the CDR3 reads TGTGCCAGCAGCGCCGATCTGAGCTCCTACAATGAGCAGTTCTTC. It codes for CASSADLSSYNEQFF.